The rows below give T cell receptor beta chains drawn from one sample of a study of OX40 agonist ivuxolimab in advanced cancers. Some clones are missing from TCRdb's copy, which holds only in-frame ones; the method was immunoSEQ multiplex PCR. The sample holds around 79,000 clones; 70% to 90% are singletons and the top ten take under 0.75%. Specimen: CD4+ or CD8+ T cells sorted from blood, collected in a trial of the OX40 agonist ivuxolimab. The receptors originated from an adult with an advanced solid tumor such as melanoma, head and neck, liver or kidney cancer. The CDR3 runs from the conserved cysteine through the conserved F or W. A D gene is named only where the DNA matches it firmly. For some rows the clone size is stated as once, few or many, or as a class when expanded; others skip it.

d_call j_call clone_size v_call cdr3_aa cdr3_nt
. TRBJ2-5 . TRBV18 CASSRGRGETQYF TGTGCCAGCTCACGTGGCAGGGGTGAGACCCAGTACTTC
. TRBJ2-7 . TRBV21-1 CASSKNNRGLNEQYF TGTGCCAGCAGCAAAAACAACAGGGGCCTGAACGAGCAGTACTTC
. TRBJ1-1 . TRBV18 CASRTLSGEPEAFF TGTGCCAGTCGCACCCTGTCGGGAGAACCTGAAGCTTTCTTT
. TRBJ1-4 . TRBV11-2 CASTERRGAGEKLFF TGTGCCAGCACCGAAAGGAGGGGGGCAGGTGAAAAACTGTTTTTT
. TRBJ2-3 . TRBV7-6 CASSDPSGTPAGTQYF TGTGCCAGCAGCGACCCCTCTGGGACCCCCGCTGGGACGCAGTATTTT
TRBD1 TRBJ1-3 . TRBV19 CASETGGGNTIYF TGTGCCAGTGAGACAGGGGGAGGAAACACCATATATTTT
. TRBJ2-5 . TRBV19 CASGRERQYF TGTGCCAGTGGTCGGGAACGGCAGTACTTC
TRBD2 TRBJ2-1 . TRBV7-9 CASSYPSGGTGLYNEQFF TGTGCCAGCAGCTACCCTAGCGGGGGGACGGGCCTTTACAATGAGCAGTTCTTC
. TRBJ2-5 few TRBV9 CASSNRRGSGETQYF TGTGCCAGCAGCAACCGCAGGGGTTCAGGAGAGACCCAGTACTTC
. TRBJ1-1 once TRBV2 CASSDQPGENTEAFF TGTGCCAGCAGTGACCAACCGGGAGAGAACACTGAAGCTTTCTTT
TRBD1 TRBJ2-7 . TRBV19 CASSVGQGSPYEQYF TGTGCCAGTAGTGTCGGACAGGGGTCACCCTACGAGCAGTACTTC
. TRBJ2-5 . TRBV6-5 CASRTGETQYF TGTGCCAGCAGGACAGGAGAGACCCAGTACTTC
TRBD1 TRBJ1-1 . TRBV18 CASSQNRGAMNTEAFF TGTGCCAGCTCACAAAACAGGGGCGCAATGAACACTGAAGCTTTCTTT
TRBD1 TRBJ2-7 few TRBV19 CATEDRGGSYEQYF TGTGCCACCGAAGACAGGGGGGGCTCCTACGAGCAGTACTTC
. TRBJ2-7 . TRBV5-5 CASSPTFYEQYF TGTGCCAGCAGCCCAACCTTCTACGAGCAGTACTTC
TRBD1 TRBJ2-7 . TRBV5-1 CASSLGTGQVSYEQYF TGCGCCAGCAGCTTGGGGACGGGACAGGTCTCCTACGAGCAGTACTTC
TRBD1 TRBJ2-7 . TRBV6-6 CASSYDGTGSYEQYF TGTGCCAGCAGTTACGATGGGACAGGCTCCTACGAGCAGTACTTC
TRBD1 TRBJ2-5 . TRBV14 CASSQGQGQETQYF TGTGCCAGCAGCCAAGGACAGGGACAAGAGACCCAGTACTTC